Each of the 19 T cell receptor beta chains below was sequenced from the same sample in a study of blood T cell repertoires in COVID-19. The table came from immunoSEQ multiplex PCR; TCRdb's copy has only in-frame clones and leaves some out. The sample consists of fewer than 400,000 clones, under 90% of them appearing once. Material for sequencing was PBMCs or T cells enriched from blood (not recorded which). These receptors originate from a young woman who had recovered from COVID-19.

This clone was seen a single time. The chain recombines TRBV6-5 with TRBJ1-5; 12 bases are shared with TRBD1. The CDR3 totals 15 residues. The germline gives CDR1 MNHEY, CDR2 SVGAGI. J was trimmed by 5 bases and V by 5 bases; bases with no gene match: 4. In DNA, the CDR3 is TGTGCCAGCAGTCGGGACAGGGGGCTGCATCAGCCCCAGCATTTT. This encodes CASSRDRGLHQPQHF.

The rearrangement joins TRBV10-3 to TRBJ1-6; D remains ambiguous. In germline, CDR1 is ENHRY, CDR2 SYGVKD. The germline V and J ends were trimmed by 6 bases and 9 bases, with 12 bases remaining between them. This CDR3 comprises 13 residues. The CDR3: CAIREDRLSPLHF. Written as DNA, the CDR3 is TGTGCCATCAGAGAGGACCGACTTTCACCCCTCCACTTT.

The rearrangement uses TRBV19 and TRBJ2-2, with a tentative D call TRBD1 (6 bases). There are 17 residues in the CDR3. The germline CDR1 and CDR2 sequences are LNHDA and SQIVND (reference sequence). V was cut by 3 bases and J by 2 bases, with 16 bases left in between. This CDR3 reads CASSILLTGLNTGELFF. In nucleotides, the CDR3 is TGTGCCAGTAGTATTCTTTTGACAGGTTTAAACACCGGGGAGCTGTTTTTT.

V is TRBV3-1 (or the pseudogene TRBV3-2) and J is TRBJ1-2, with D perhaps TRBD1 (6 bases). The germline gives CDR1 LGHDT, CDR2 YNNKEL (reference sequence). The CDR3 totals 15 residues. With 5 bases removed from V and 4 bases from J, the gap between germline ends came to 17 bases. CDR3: CASSSRGSAFYGYTF. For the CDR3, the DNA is TGTGCCAGCAGCTCCAGGGGATCAGCCTTCTATGGCTACACCTTC.

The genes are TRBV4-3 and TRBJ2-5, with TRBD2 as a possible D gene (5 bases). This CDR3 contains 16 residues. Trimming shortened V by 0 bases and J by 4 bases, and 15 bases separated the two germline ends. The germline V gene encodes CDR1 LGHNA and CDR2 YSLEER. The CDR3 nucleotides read TGCGCCAGCAGCCAAGAATGGAAGCGGTATCGAGAGACCCAGTACTTC. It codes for CASSQEWKRYRETQYF.

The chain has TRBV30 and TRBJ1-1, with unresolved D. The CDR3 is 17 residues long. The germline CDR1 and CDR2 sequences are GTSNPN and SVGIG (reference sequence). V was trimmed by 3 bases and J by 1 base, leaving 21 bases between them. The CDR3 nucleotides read TGTGCCTGGAGAAGTAGCCGCGGGGTCAGCGGGAACACTGAAGCTTTCTTT. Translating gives CAWRSSRGVSGNTEAFF.

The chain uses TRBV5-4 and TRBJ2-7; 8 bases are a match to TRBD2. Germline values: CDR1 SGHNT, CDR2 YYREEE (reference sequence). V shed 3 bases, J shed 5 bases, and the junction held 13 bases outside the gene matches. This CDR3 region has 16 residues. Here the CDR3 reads CASSSESLGGRNEQYF. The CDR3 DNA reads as TGTGCCAGCAGCTCTGAGTCCCTCGGCGGGAGGAACGAGCAGTACTTC.

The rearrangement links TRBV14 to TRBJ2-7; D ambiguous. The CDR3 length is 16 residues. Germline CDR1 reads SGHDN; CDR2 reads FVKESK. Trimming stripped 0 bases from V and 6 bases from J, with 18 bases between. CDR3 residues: CASSQERPLGRREQYF. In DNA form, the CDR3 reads TGTGCCAGCAGCCAAGAGAGGCCTCTCGGTCGGCGCGAGCAGTACTTC.

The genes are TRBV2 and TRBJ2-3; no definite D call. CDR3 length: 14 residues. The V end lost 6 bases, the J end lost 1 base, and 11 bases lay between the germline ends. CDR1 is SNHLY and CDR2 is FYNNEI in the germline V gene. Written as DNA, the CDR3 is TGTGCCAGCAGCGTGGAGATTCGCACAGATACGCAGTATTTT. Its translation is CASSVEIRTDTQYF.

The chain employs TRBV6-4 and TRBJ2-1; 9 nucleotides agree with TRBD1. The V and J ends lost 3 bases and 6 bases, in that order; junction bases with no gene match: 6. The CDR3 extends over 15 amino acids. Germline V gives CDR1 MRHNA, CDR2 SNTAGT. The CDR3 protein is CASSEAGQGPNEQFF. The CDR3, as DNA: TGTGCCAGCAGTGAAGCGGGACAGGGTCCCAATGAGCAGTTCTTC.

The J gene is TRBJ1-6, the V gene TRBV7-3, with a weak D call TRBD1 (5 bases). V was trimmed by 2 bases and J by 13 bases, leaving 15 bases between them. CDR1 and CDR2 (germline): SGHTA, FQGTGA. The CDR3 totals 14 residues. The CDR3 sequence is CASSLSAGIWPLHF. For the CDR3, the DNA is TGTGCCAGCAGCTTATCGGCAGGGATCTGGCCCCTCCACTTT.

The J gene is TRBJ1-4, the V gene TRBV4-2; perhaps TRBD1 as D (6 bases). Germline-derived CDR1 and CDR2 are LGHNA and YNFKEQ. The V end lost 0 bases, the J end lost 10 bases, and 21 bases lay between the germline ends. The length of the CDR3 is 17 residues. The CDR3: CASSQEFPRQGIGKLFF. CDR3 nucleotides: TGTGCCAGCAGCCAAGAGTTCCCTAGGCAGGGGATCGGAAAACTGTTTTTT.

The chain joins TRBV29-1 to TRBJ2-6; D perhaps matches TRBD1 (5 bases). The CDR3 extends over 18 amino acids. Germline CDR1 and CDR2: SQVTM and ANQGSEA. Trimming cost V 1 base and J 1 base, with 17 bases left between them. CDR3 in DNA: TGCAGCGTTGAAGTTCGGACATCCATGGGGTCTGGGGCCAACGTCCTGACTTTC. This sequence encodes CSVEVRTSMGSGANVLTF.

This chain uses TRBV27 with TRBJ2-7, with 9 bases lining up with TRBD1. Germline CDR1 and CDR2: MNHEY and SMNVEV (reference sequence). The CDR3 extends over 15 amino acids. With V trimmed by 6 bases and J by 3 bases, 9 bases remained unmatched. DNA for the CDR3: TGTGCCAGCAGCGAAAGGGGGACAGGGATCTACGAGCAGTACTTC. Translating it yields CASSERGTGIYEQYF.

CDR3 sequence: CASSDSHTRAGELFF. CDR3 DNA sequence: TGTGCCAGCAGTGACTCTCACACTAGGGCCGGGGAGCTGTTTTTT. The chain combines TRBV25-1 with TRBJ2-2; D is perhaps TRBD2 (5 bases). Per germline, CDR1 MGHDK and CDR2 SYGVNS. The V end was cut by 3 bases, the J end by 6 bases, with 14 bases between. The CDR3 has 15 residues.

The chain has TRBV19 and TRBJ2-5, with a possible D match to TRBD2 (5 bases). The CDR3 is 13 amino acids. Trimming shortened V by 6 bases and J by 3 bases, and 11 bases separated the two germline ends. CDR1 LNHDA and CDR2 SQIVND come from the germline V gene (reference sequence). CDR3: CASRPAEKETQYF. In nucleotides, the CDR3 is TGTGCCAGTAGACCAGCGGAGAAAGAGACCCAGTACTTC.

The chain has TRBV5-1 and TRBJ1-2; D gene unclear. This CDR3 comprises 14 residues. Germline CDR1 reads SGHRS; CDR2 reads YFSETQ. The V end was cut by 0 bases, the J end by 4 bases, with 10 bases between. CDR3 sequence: CASSLVPGSYGYTF. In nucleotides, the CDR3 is TGCGCCAGCAGCTTGGTTCCGGGGAGCTATGGCTACACCTTC.

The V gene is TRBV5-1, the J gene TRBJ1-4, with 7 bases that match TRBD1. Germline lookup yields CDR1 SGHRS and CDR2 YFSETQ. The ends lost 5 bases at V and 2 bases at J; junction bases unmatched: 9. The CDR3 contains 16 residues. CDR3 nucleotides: TGCGCCAGCAGACAGGGCAGGGGGTTTACTAATGAAAAACTGTTTTTT. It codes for CASRQGRGFTNEKLFF.

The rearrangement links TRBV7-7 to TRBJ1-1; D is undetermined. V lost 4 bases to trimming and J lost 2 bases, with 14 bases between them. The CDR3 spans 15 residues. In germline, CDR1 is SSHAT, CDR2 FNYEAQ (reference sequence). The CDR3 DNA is TGTGCCAGCAGCTCCGCGGCCGGCCGAAACACTGAAGCTTTCTTT. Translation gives CASSSAAGRNTEAFF.